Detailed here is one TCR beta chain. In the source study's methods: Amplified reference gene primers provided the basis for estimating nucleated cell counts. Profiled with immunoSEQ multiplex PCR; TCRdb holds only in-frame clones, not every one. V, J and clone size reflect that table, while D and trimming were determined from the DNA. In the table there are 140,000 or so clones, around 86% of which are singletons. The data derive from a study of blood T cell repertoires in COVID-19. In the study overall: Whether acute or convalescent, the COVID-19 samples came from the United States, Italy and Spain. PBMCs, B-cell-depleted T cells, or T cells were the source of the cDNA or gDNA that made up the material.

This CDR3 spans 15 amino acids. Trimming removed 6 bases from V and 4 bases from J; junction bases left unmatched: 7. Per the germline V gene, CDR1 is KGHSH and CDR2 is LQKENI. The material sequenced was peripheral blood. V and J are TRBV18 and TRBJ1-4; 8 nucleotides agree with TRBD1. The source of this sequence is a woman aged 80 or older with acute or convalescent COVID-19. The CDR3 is CASSPDREINEKLFF. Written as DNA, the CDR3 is TGTGCCAGCTCTCCGGACAGGGAGATTAATGAAAAACTGTTTTTT.